This T cell receptor (beta chain) is from a study of patients and donors after allogeneic stem cell transplantation (dated by TCRdb to 2020 to 2021). V loses 4 bases of germline sequence and J loses 4 bases, and the interval between the two ends is 13 bases. Measured from the cysteine to the phenylalanine, the CDR3 is 15 residues long. The kept DNA is CDR3 alone, 45 bases in frame from the first base. CDR1 MGHRA and CDR2 YSYEKL are derived from the germline V gene. Receptors were amplified or captured by RT-PCR. TCRdb lists the instrument as NextSeq 550. In-frame beta chains were kept once TCRdb had trimmed the public reads at Q25 with fastp and called clones with MiXCR. Rows matching on CDR3 protein sequence are summarized as one entry with the most common DNA and genes. This sample holds over 400,000 distinct CDR3 sequences; around 15% were observed only once. Around 6.8% of the sample is taken by the ten largest.

This clonotype was seen a handful of times. Its specific antigen is unknown. Per-base quality was not reported, and no clone a single base away is much larger than it. This sequence uses TRBV4-1 and TRBJ1-4, and perhaps TRBD1 as D gene, on 5 matching bases. The source material was blood, either unsorted or a sorted T cell fraction (not recorded which). The receptor comes from a human donor who was either an allogeneic HSCT recipient or a stem cell or donor lymphocyte infusion donor (not recorded which). It is not recorded whose cells these are; they may come from a transplant donor. The CDR3: CASSPGRGVNEKLFF. The nucleotide sequence is given as TGCGCCAGCAGCCCGGGGCGCGGGGTTAATGAAAAACTGTTTTTT.